The 8 T cell receptor beta chains below all came from one sample that was sequenced in a study of T-cell memory formation after mild COVID-19. MiXCR was run by TCRdb on the 5' RACE reads, yielding one entry per CDR3 protein. The sample has a few hundred thousand distinct CDR3 sequences; roughly 15% are singletons. Sample: PBMCs or a T cell subset sorted from them (not recorded which). The receptors derive from a man in his late teens or twenties who had mild COVID-19 (a few samples of this study predate the infection). Cell type and time point are not known.

This clonotype was observed at least ten times. The chain has TRBV10-3 and TRBJ2-7, with 8 nucleotides matching TRBD2. Germline CDR1 reads ENHRY; CDR2 reads SYGVKD. CDR3 length: 15 amino acids. Losses at the gene ends were 1 base for V and 5 bases for J; bases not matched to a gene: 7. CDR3 in amino acids: CAISEWGGGPHEQYF. CDR3 sequence (DNA): TGTGCCATCAGTGAGTGGGGCGGGGGGCCGCACGAGCAGTACTTC.

As for this clonotype: At one end, the junction sequence differs from germline, possibly due to a read error. The chain recombines TRBV4-3 with TRBJ2-7, with D possibly being TRBD1 (6 bases). The germline gives CDR1 LGHNA, CDR2 YSLEER. The length of the CDR3 is 12 residues. The CDR3 spells CASSQEGRTVHF. CDR3 sequence (DNA): TGCGCCAGCAGCCAAGAAGGAAGGACAGTCCACTTC.

This chain joins TRBV6-6 and TRBJ1-5; D unresolved. Germline V gene sequence: CDR1 MNHNY, CDR2 SVGAGI (reference sequence). Trimming took off 6 bases at V and 2 bases at J, with 11 bases between the two ends. The CDR3 contains 14 residues. CDR3 amino acids: CASSAPTGNQPQHF. The CDR3 nucleotides read TGTGCCAGCAGCGCACCTACGGGCAATCAGCCCCAGCATTTT.

This clonotype was seen more than once but under ten times. The chain recombines TRBV4-2 with TRBJ2-5, with D unclear. The CDR3 spans 17 residues. Germline-derived CDR1 and CDR2 are LGHNA and YNFKEQ. Trimming removed 0 bases at V and 7 bases at J, with 21 bases between. The CDR3 is CASSQDLRTSPDGTQYF. In DNA form, the CDR3 reads TGTGCCAGCAGCCAAGATTTACGGACGAGCCCCGACGGGACCCAGTACTTC.

The chain recombines TRBV5-1 with TRBJ1-2; D remains unclear. CDR3 length: 13 amino acids. V was trimmed by 1 base and J by 3 bases, leaving 7 bases between them. The germline V gene encodes CDR1 SGHRS and CDR2 YFSETQ. This CDR3 is CASSLYGDYGYTF. CDR3 sequence (DNA): TGCGCCAGCAGCTTGTACGGGGACTATGGCTACACCTTC.

This chain connects TRBV6-2 or TRBV6-3 to TRBJ2-1; 9 bases map to TRBD2. The CDR3 is 16 amino acids. Germline trimming cut 0 bases from V and 5 bases from J; bases unmatched to any gene: 5. The germline V gene encodes CDR1 MNHEY and CDR2 SVGEGT. The CDR3 bases are TGTGCCAGCAGTTACTCTACAGCGGGGGGTGACAATGAGCAGTTCTTC. Its protein is CASSYSTAGGDNEQFF.

This chain links TRBV12-3 or TRBV12-4 with TRBJ1-2; D is unresolved. Trimming stripped 3 bases from V and 8 bases from J, with 13 bases between. This CDR3 comprises 13 residues. The CDR3 sequence: CASSFGLVAGYTF. The CDR3, as DNA: TGTGCCAGCAGTTTTGGGTTGGTGGCGGGCTACACCTTC.

V is TRBV6-6 and J is TRBJ2-7; D possibly corresponds to TRBD2 (6 bases). The CDR3 is 15 residues long. Trimming shortened V by 0 bases and J by 1 base, and 10 bases separated the two germline ends. CDR1 MNHNY and CDR2 SVGAGI come from the germline V gene (reference sequence). In DNA form, the CDR3 reads TGTGCCAGCAGTTACTCGGTTAGCGGATCCTACGAGCAGTACGTC. Its protein product is CASSYSVSGSYEQYV.